This T cell receptor beta chain was sequenced for a study of blood T cell repertoires in COVID-19. Study-wide context: Italy, Spain and the United States were the sources of the convalescent and acute COVID-19 samples. Sources were T cells, B-cell-depleted T cells, or PBMCs; the material itself was cDNA or gDNA.

CDR1 LGHDT and CDR2 YNNKEL come from the germline V gene (reference sequence). The CDR3 is 16 amino acids. V dropped 1 base and J dropped 8; count of bases not matched to a gene: 11. Per the original methods: Amplification from reference gene primers served as the basis for estimated nucleated cell counts. The method was immunoSEQ multiplex PCR; TCRdb's version includes in-frame clones alone and lacks a portion of them. V, J and clone size are taken as reported in that table, and D and trimming were inferred from the DNA itself. The profile shows under 550,000 clones, 70% to 90% of them singletons. Patients of the Seattle cohort, enrolled during active infection, were followed longitudinally.

This TCR was sampled from a man aged 18 to 29 with COVID-19, enrolled during active disease. Sequencing used peripheral blood. V usage is TRBV3-1 (or the pseudogene TRBV3-2) and J usage is TRBJ1-2; 9 positions agree with TRBD1. The CDR3 reads CASSQGETGGNGGYTF. The CDR3, as DNA: TGTGCCAGCAGCCAAGGAGAGACAGGGGGTAATGGGGGCTACACCTTC.